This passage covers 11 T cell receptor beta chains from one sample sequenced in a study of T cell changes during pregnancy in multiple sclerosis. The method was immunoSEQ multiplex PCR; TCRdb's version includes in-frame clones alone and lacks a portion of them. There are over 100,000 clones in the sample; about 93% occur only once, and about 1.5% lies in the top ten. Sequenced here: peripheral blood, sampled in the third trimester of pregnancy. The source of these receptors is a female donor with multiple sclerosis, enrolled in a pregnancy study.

The CDR3 reads CSVAGVNQPQHF. Written as DNA, the CDR3 is TGCAGCGTTGCAGGGGTTAATCAGCCCCAGCATTTT. The chain uses TRBV29-1 and TRBJ1-5; possible D gene TRBD1, 6 bases. The germline V gene has CDR1 SQVTM and CDR2 ANQGSEA. This CDR3 spans 12 amino acids. V shed 4 bases and J shed 4 bases, with 8 bases lying between them.

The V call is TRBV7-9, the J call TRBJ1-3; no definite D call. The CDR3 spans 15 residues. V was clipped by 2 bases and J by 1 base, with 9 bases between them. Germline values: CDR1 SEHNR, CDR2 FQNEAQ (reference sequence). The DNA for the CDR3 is TGTGCCAGCAGCTTATTTCGCGATTCTGGAAACACCATATATTTT. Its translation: CASSLFRDSGNTIYF.

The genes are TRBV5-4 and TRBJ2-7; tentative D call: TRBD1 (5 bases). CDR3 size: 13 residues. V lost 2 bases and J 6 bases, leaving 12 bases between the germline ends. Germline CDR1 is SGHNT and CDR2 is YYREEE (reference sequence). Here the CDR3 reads CASSFRGLGEQYF. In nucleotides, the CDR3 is TGTGCCAGCAGCTTTAGGGGCTTAGGCGAGCAGTACTTC.

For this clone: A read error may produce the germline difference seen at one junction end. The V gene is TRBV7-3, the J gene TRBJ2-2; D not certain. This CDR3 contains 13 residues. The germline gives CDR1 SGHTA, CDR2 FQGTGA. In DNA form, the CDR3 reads TGTGCCAGCAGCCTAACCCCTCCCGGGGAGCTGTTTTTT. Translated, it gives CASSLTPPGELFF.

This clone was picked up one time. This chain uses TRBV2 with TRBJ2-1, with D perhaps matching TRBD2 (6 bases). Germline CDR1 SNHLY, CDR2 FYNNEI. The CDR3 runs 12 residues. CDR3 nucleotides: TGTACTTGTAGCGGACGGGGCGATGAGCAGTTCTTC. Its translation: CTCSGRGDEQFF. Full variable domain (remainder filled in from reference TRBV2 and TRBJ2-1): EPEVTQTPSHQVTQMGQEVILRCVPISNHLYFYWYRQILGQKVEFLVSFYNNEISEKSEIFDDQFSVERPDGSNFTLKIRSTKLEDSAMYFCTCSGRGDEQFFGPGTRLTVL.

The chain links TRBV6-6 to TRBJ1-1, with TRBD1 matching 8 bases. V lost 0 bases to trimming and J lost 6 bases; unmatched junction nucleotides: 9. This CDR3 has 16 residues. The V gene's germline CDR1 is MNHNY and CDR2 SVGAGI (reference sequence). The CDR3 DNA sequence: TGTGCCAGCAGTTACTCGAAGCAGGGACAGGAATCTGAAGCTTTCTTT. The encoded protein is CASSYSKQGQESEAFF.

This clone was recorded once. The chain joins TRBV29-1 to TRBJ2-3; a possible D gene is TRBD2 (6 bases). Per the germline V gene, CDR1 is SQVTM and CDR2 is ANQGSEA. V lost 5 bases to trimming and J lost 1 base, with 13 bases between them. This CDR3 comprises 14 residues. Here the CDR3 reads CSVLRGGGTDTQYF. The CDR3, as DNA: TGCAGCGTTCTACGGGGCGGGGGCACAGATACGCAGTATTTT.

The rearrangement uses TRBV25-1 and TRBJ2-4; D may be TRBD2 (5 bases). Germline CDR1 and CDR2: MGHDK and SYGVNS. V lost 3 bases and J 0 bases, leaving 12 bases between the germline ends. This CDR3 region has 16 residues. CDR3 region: CASSDGGTVAKNIQYF. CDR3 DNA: TGTGCCAGCAGTGATGGAGGAACAGTAGCCAAAAACATTCAGTACTTC.

The CDR3 sequence is CASSAWTSGMETQYF. The CDR3 nucleotides read TGTGCCAGCAGCGCGTGGACTAGCGGGATGGAGACCCAGTACTTC. The chain links TRBV5-6 to TRBJ2-5, with 12 positions matching TRBD2. This CDR3 contains 15 residues. Germline V gene data show CDR1 as SGHDT and CDR2 as YYEEEE. The V and J ends lost 4 bases and 5 bases, in that order; junction bases with no gene match: 6.

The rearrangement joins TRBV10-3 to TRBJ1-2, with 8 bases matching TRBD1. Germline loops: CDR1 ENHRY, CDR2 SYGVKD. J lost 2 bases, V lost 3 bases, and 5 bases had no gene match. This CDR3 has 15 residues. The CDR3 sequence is CAISDPGQANYGYTF. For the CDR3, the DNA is TGTGCCATCAGTGATCCGGGACAGGCGAACTATGGCTACACCTTC.

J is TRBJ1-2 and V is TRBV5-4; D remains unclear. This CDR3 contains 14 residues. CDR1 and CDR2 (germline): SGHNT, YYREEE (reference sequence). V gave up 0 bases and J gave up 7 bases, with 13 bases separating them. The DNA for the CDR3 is TGTGCCAGCAGCTTGGACGGGGTAGAGGCTGGCTACACCTTC. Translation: CASSLDGVEAGYTF.